Each of the 20 T cell receptor beta chains below was sequenced from the same sample in a study of CXCR3-negative and CXCR3-positive naive CD8 T cells. Study outcomes and limitations: Naive cells with CXCR3 showed TRB CDR3s that were more hydrophobic than those in CXCR3-negative naive cells.

No antigen has been assigned to these receptors. The authors made the TRB cDNA libraries by 5' RACE using UMI labels. With the 5' RACE reads reprocessed, TCRdb shows one record per CDR3 protein and no DNA. The sample's table shows around 63,000 distinct CDR3 sequences. Sequencing input: naive CXCR3+ CD8+ T cells from blood. Subset of the sample: CD45RO-CCR7+CD27+CD95- naive CD8+ T cells expressing CXCR3 (TNR3+). These receptors were collected from a human donor in good health. Some clones in this sample may be carry-over from other donors' samples.

The rearrangement joins TRBV19 to TRBJ2-3; TCRdb calls TRBD2, which cannot be checked without DNA. This CDR3 contains 15 residues. CDR1 is LNHDA, CDR2 SQIVND, per germline (reference sequence). This chain's CDR3 is CASSTGLRGTDTQYF.

This chain joins TRBV7-9 and TRBJ2-4; TCRdb outputs TRBD1, but without DNA this stays unchecked. The CDR3 has 16 residues. Germline-derived CDR1 and CDR2 are SEHNR and FQNEAQ (reference sequence). This chain's CDR3 is CASSSPSLDAKNIQYF.

This chain uses TRBV19 with TRBJ2-3. The CDR3 contains 17 residues. Germline V gene data show CDR1 as LNHDA and CDR2 as SQIVND (reference sequence). This CDR3 reads CASSYRWVGSSTDTQYF.

This rearrangement joins TRBV28 to TRBJ2-5; the TCRdb D gene call, TRBD2, has no DNA to confirm it. CDR1 is MDHEN and CDR2 is SYDVKM in the germline V gene. The CDR3 runs 13 residues. The CDR3 loop reads CASRGSGIETQYF. Variable domain in full (rest from reference TRBV28 and TRBJ2-5): DVKVTQSSRYLVKRTGEKVFLECVQDMDHENMFWYRQDPGLGLRLIYFSYDVKMKEKGDIPEGYSVSREKKERFSLILESASTNQTSMYLCASRGSGIETQYFGPGTRLLVL.

The chain combines TRBV24-1 with TRBJ2-1; the D call from TCRdb, TRBD2, cannot be confirmed without DNA. This CDR3 spans 17 amino acids. Germline CDR1 and CDR2: KGHDR and SFDVKD. CDR3 region: CATSDSTSESSYNEQFF.

This sequence joins TRBV7-9 and TRBJ2-2. In germline, CDR1 is SEHNR, CDR2 FQNEAQ (reference sequence). The CDR3 totals 14 residues. CDR3: CASSSEANTGELFF. Supplemented by reference TRBV7-9 and TRBJ2-2, the full variable domain reads DTGVSQNPRHKITKRGQNVTFRCDPISEHNRLYWYRQTLGQGPEFLTYFQNEAQLEKSRLLSDRFSAERPKGSFSTLEIQRTEQGDSAMYLCASSSEANTGELFFGEGSRLTVL.

The CDR3 here is CASSLTGLNTEAFF. The chain couples TRBV3-1 to TRBJ1-1; as DNA is missing, the TRBD1 call by TCRdb cannot be tested. Germline V gene data show CDR1 as LGHDT and CDR2 as YNNKEL (reference sequence). The CDR3 totals 14 residues.

This chain links TRBV7-2 with TRBJ1-2; TCRdb reports TRBD1, a call that lacks DNA to check it against. Looked up from germline, CDR1 is SGHTA and CDR2 is FQGNSA. This CDR3 region has 16 residues. CDR3 sequence reads: CASSRLSGGPAYGYTF.

The chain employs TRBV6-5 and TRBJ2-7; without DNA, the TCRdb call of TRBD1 cannot be checked. The CDR3 has 13 residues. CDR1 and CDR2 from the germline V gene are MNHEY and SVGAGI. CDR3 sequence reads: CASSDQGAYEQYF.

This sequence joins TRBV7-8 and TRBJ2-3; the TCRdb D gene call, TRBD1, has no DNA to confirm it. The germline gives CDR1 SGHVS, CDR2 FQNEAQ. The CDR3 length is 13 residues. The CDR3 loop is CASRSGITDTQYF. The entire variable domain, with the rest obtained from reference TRBV7-8 and TRBJ2-3, is as follows: GAGVSQSPRYKVAKRGQDVALRCDPISGHVSLFWYQQALGQGPEFLTYFQNEAQLDKSGLPSDRFFAERPEGSVSTLKIQRTQQEDSAVYLCASRSGITDTQYFGPGTRLTVL.

This chain joins TRBV9 and TRBJ1-5. This CDR3 is 15 amino acids long. CDR1 and CDR2 (germline): SGDLS, YYNGEE. CDR3 residues: CASSAGTQSNQPQHF. Using reference TRBV9 and TRBJ1-5 for the parts outside the CDR3, the full variable domain is DSGVTQTPKHLITATGQRVTLRCSPRSGDLSVYWYQQSLDQGLQFLIQYYNGEERAKGNILERFSAQQFPDLHSELNLSSLELGDSALYFCASSAGTQSNQPQHFGDGTRLSIL.

The V call is TRBV4-3, the J call TRBJ2-3; TCRdb calls TRBD1, which cannot be checked without DNA. Germline CDR1 reads LGHNA; CDR2 reads YSLEER. CDR3 length: 17 residues. Here the CDR3 reads CASSHVDGGVSTDTHYF.

V gene TRBV6-4 combines with J gene TRBJ1-1; TCRdb's D call, TRBD1, is unchecked because there is no DNA. Germline CDR1 and CDR2: MRHNA and SNTAGT. CDR3 length equals 16 residues. The CDR3 sequence is CASSEGRAALNTEAFF.

V is TRBV19 and J is TRBJ2-1; with no DNA, the TCRdb D assignment of TRBD2 cannot be verified. The CDR3 contains 15 residues. The V gene's germline CDR1 is LNHDA and CDR2 SQIVND (reference sequence). The CDR3 protein is CASRSWGGGAGEQFF.

CDR3 residues: CASSAGQGATYEQYF. The rearrangement links TRBV2 to TRBJ2-7; lacking DNA, the TRBD1 call made by TCRdb goes unchecked. The germline V gene has CDR1 SNHLY and CDR2 FYNNEI. This CDR3 has 15 amino acids. Variable domain in full (rest from reference TRBV2 and TRBJ2-7): EPEVTQTPSHQVTQMGQEVILRCVPISNHLYFYWYRQILGQKVEFLVSFYNNEISEKSEIFDDQFSVERPDGSNFTLKIRSTKLEDSAMYFCASSAGQGATYEQYFGPGTRLTVT.

This chain uses TRBV11-2 with TRBJ2-1; TCRdb's D call of TRBD1 is untestable without DNA. Germline V gene data show CDR1 as SGHAT and CDR2 as FQNNGV. The CDR3 has 16 amino acids. CDR3 protein: CASSLSWAASNNEQFF.

The V call is TRBV7-8, the J call TRBJ2-7. Germline lookup yields CDR1 SGHVS and CDR2 FQNEAQ. This CDR3 has 15 residues. CDR3 protein: CASSPETGGAYEQYF.

The chain combines TRBV15 with TRBJ2-7; checking the TCRdb D call of TRBD2 is not possible without DNA. CDR1 and CDR2 (germline): LNHNV, YYDKDF (reference sequence). The length of the CDR3 is 15 residues. The CDR3 reads CATSRVAGGQYEQYF.

This chain uses TRBV15 with TRBJ2-7; lacking DNA, the TRBD2 call made by TCRdb goes unchecked. Per germline, CDR1 LNHNV and CDR2 YYDKDF (reference sequence). The CDR3 consists of 13 residues. The CDR3 protein is CATSRASGYEQYF.

The J gene is TRBJ2-7, the V gene TRBV29-1. This CDR3 spans 12 amino acids. Germline V gene lookup returns CDR1 SQVTM and CDR2 ANQGSEA. The CDR3 loop reads CSGYGSTYEQYF.